What follows are 23 T cell receptor beta chains derived from one specimen sequenced in a study of cytomegalovirus exposure and HLA in healthy donors. The primer mix had 60 Vbeta and 13 Jbeta primers. TCRdb's table, derived via immunoSEQ multiplex PCR, lists solely in-frame clones and lacks some. This table holds a few hundred thousand clones, 80% found once. Sequencing input: PBMCs. These receptors came from a girl aged 2 to 9 in good health and CMV-seronegative.

J is TRBJ2-1 and V is TRBV5-6, with D possibly being TRBD2 (6 bases). This CDR3 is built from 15 residues. Deletions cut 3 bases from V and 8 bases from J, with 18 bases between. In germline, CDR1 is SGHDT, CDR2 YYEEEE. The CDR3 reads CASSSRMGGAHEQFF. The CDR3 coding sequence is TGTGCCAGCAGCTCTAGAATGGGGGGAGCGCATGAGCAGTTCTTC.

This chain uses TRBV19 with TRBJ2-1; the D gene is possibly TRBD2 (6 bases). Trimming shortened V by 7 bases and J by 5 bases, and 15 bases separated the two germline ends. Germline values: CDR1 LNHDA, CDR2 SQIVND (reference sequence). The CDR3 totals 14 residues. The CDR3 DNA reads TGTGCCAGTATTAGCTCGGGAGACAACAATGAGCAGTTCTTC. This translates into CASISSGDNNEQFF.

V and J are TRBV28 and TRBJ1-3, with a possible D match to TRBD1 (5 bases). The germline V gene has CDR1 MDHEN and CDR2 SYDVKM. The CDR3 loop spans 12 amino acids. V was shortened by 1 base and J by 12 bases, with 10 bases between the two germline ends. In DNA form, the CDR3 reads TGTGCCAGCAGTTTATCCGGACATAGCATATATTTT. Residues: CASSLSGHSIYF.

The chain couples TRBV11-2 to TRBJ2-7; no clear D. CDR1 is SGHAT and CDR2 is FQNNGV in the germline V gene. V lost 1 base, J lost 3 bases, and 7 bases lay in between. The CDR3 covers 13 residues. The CDR3 DNA sequence: TGTGCCAGCAGCTTAGCCGCTAGCTACGAGCAGTACTTC. Its translation: CASSLAASYEQYF.

CDR3 loop: CASSEGQGGQPQHF. In DNA, the CDR3 is TGTGCCAGCAGCGAGGGACAGGGTGGACAGCCCCAGCATTTT. The chain combines TRBV7-6 with TRBJ1-5, with 9 bases matching TRBD1. In germline, CDR1 is SGHVS, CDR2 FNYEAQ. With 5 bases clipped from V and 7 bases from J, the junction kept 6 bases outside the gene matches. The CDR3 length is 14 residues.

The chain joins TRBV19 to TRBJ2-7; TRBD1 matches at 7 bases. CDR3 length equals 15 residues. Trimming at V came to 3 bases and at J to 7 bases, leaving 12 bases not matched to a gene. The germline V gene has CDR1 LNHDA and CDR2 SQIVND (reference sequence). As DNA, the CDR3 is TGTGCCAGTAGTATTGGACAGGCGGGCCTCGTTGAGCAGTACTTC. Encoded protein: CASSIGQAGLVEQYF.

J is TRBJ2-7 and V is TRBV4-1; possible D gene TRBD1, 5 bases. V lost 2 bases and J lost 4, with 18 bases in between. This CDR3 spans 16 amino acids. CDR1 is MGHRA and CDR2 is YSYEKL in the germline V gene. This chain's CDR3 is CASSQRSGSYNYEQYF. The CDR3 DNA is TGCGCCAGCAGCCAAAGATCAGGGTCGTACAATTACGAGCAGTACTTC.

This clone was observed a single time. The chain links TRBV11-3 to TRBJ1-3; 9 nucleotides align to TRBD1. Germline V CDR1 and CDR2: SGHNT, YENEEA. J was trimmed by 0 bases and V by 2 bases; bases with no gene match: 11. There are 19 residues in the CDR3. CDR3 residues: CASSLIIPGQGISGNTIYF. Here the CDR3 DNA reads TGTGCCAGCAGCTTAATCATCCCGGGACAGGGTATCTCTGGAAACACCATATATTTT.

The chain has TRBV15 and TRBJ1-3; a possible D gene is TRBD1 (5 bases). Trimming stripped 0 bases from V and 2 bases from J, with 8 bases between. CDR1 and CDR2 from the germline V gene are LNHNV and YYDKDF (reference sequence). There are 15 residues in the CDR3. CDR3 in DNA: TGTGCCACCAGCAGAGATTTAGGGGCTGGAAACACCATATATTTT. The encoded protein is CATSRDLGAGNTIYF.

J is TRBJ1-5 and V is TRBV30; TRBD1 agrees at 7 bases. From germline, CDR1 is GTSNPN and CDR2 SVGIG (reference sequence). J was trimmed by 5 bases and V by 3 bases; bases with no gene match: 16. This CDR3 region has 17 residues. In nucleotides, the CDR3 is TGTGCCTGGAGCACAGGGGCCTACCGCCGCCCTTATCAGCCCCAGCATTTT. This sequence encodes CAWSTGAYRRPYQPQHF.

The chain has TRBV5-1 and TRBJ2-3; D is ambiguous. The CDR3 totals 16 residues. Germline CDR1 SGHRS, CDR2 YFSETQ. Trimming took 0 bases from V and 0 from J, leaving 11 bases between them. The CDR3 DNA sequence: TGCGCCAGCAGCTTGGTTGCGGTCTCTAGCACAGATACGCAGTATTTT. It codes for CASSLVAVSSTDTQYF.

V usage is TRBV20-1 and J usage is TRBJ2-7; D gene ambiguous. This CDR3 is 11 amino acids long. V was clipped by 6 bases and J by 4 bases, with 10 bases between them. Germline lookup yields CDR1 DFQATT and CDR2 SNEGSKA (reference sequence). CDR3 in DNA: TGCAGTGCGGTAGATAATTACGAGCAGTACTTC. It specifies CSAVDNYEQYF.

The chain links TRBV6-5 to TRBJ1-5; possible D gene TRBD1, 6 bases. The V gene lost 7 bases and the J gene lost 1 base, with 8 bases spanning the gap. Germline V CDR1 and CDR2: MNHEY, SVGAGI. CDR3 length equals 13 residues. The CDR3 spells CASTQGSNQPQHF. The DNA for the CDR3 is TGTGCCAGCACCCAGGGGAGCAATCAGCCCCAGCATTTT.

The chain employs TRBV27 and TRBJ2-7; 10 bases map to TRBD1. Germline V CDR1 and CDR2: MNHEY, SMNVEV (reference sequence). After removal of 5 bases from V and 4 bases from J, the junction contained 8 bases not matched to a gene. The CDR3 runs to 15 residues. The CDR3 region has the DNA TGTGCCAGCAGTCCTCGACCGGGACAGGGGTACGAGCAGTACTTC. Its protein product is CASSPRPGQGYEQYF.

The V and J genes are TRBV6-1 and TRBJ1-2; TRBD1 matches 8 bases. The CDR3 runs 15 residues. V dropped 7 bases and J dropped 4; count of bases not matched to a gene: 11. Germline V gene sequence: CDR1 MNHNS, CDR2 SASEGT. The CDR3 sequence is CASTPGQVLSYGYTF. The DNA of the CDR3 is TGTGCCAGCACTCCGGGACAGGTGTTATCCTATGGCTACACCTTC.

The chain is built from TRBV27 and TRBJ1-1, with a possible D match to TRBD1 (5 bases). Looked up from germline, CDR1 is MNHEY and CDR2 is SMNVEV (reference sequence). The CDR3 consists of 15 residues. Trimming stripped 2 bases from V and 0 bases from J, with 10 bases between. The CDR3 DNA reads as TGTGCCAGCAGTTTACTGGGGCCGGTGAACACTGAAGCTTTCTTT. Residues: CASSLLGPVNTEAFF.

The chain joins TRBV6-6 to TRBJ1-3; D possibly corresponds to TRBD1 (5 bases). From germline, CDR1 is MNHNY and CDR2 SVGAGI (reference sequence). This CDR3 has 15 residues. V was shortened by 4 bases and J by 2 bases, with 12 bases between the two germline ends. In DNA form, the CDR3 reads TGTGCCAGCAGTTTCCCCAGGGTCACTGGAAACACCATATATTTT. Translation: CASSFPRVTGNTIYF.

The chain employs TRBV27 and TRBJ1-2; D is unresolved. The V gene lost 3 bases and the J gene lost 1 base, with 18 bases spanning the gap. This CDR3 spans 17 amino acids. Germline CDR1 MNHEY, CDR2 SMNVEV (reference sequence). The CDR3 nucleotides read TGTGCCAGCAGTTTTTATCGCGAGGCCACCCTTAACTATGGCTACACCTTC. It codes for CASSFYREATLNYGYTF.

The rearrangement uses TRBV6-5 and TRBJ2-3; D uncertain. Germline lookup yields CDR1 MNHEY and CDR2 SVGAGI. This CDR3 comprises 12 residues. V lost 6 bases and J lost 2, with 6 bases in between. CDR3 nucleotides: TGTGCCAGCAGCCGTGTCACAGATACGCAGTATTTT. The encoded protein is CASSRVTDTQYF.

The J gene is TRBJ1-5, the V gene TRBV2, with D possibly being TRBD1 (5 bases). Germline CDR1 and CDR2: SNHLY and FYNNEI. The CDR3 loop spans 15 amino acids. Trimming shortened V by 0 bases and J by 6 bases, and 12 bases separated the two germline ends. CDR3 amino acids: CASSEAAAGTQPQHF. As DNA, the CDR3 is TGTGCCAGCAGTGAAGCGGCGGCGGGGACTCAGCCCCAGCATTTT. The variable domain in full, with the rest retrieved from reference TRBV2 and TRBJ1-5, is EPEVTQTPSHQVTQMGQEVILRCVPISNHLYFYWYRQILGQKVEFLVSFYNNEISEKSEIFDDQFSVERPDGSNFTLKIRSTKLEDSAMYFCASSEAAAGTQPQHFGDGTRLSIL.

This clone is a singleton in its sample. The V gene is TRBV13, the J gene TRBJ2-1; TRBD2 matches 10 bases. V shed 5 bases and J 12 bases; nucleotides not matched to a gene: 13. CDR1 and CDR2 from the germline V gene are PRHDT and FYEKMQ (reference sequence). The CDR3 loop spans 15 amino acids. In nucleotides, the CDR3 is TGTGCCAGCAGCCACCCGGGACTAGCGATAAACGGGCAGTTCTTC. Translation: CASSHPGLAINGQFF.

This rearrangement joins TRBV27 to TRBJ2-7; TRBD2 aligns across 7 bases. Germline loops: CDR1 MNHEY, CDR2 SMNVEV (reference sequence). With V trimmed by 1 base and J by 4 bases, 7 bases remained unmatched. The CDR3 totals 15 residues. CDR3 nucleotides: TGTGCCAGCAGTTTATTTTCCGGACTAGTATACGAGCAGTACTTC. The encoded protein is CASSLFSGLVYEQYF.

The gene calls are TRBV7-8 and TRBJ1-5, with unresolved D. Germline CDR1 reads SGHVS; CDR2 reads FQNEAQ. The CDR3 is 15 residues long. V was cut by 4 bases and J by 2 bases, with 12 bases left in between. The CDR3 DNA sequence: TGTGCCAGCAGCTCGCCAAGACATGGCAATCAGCCCCAGCATTTT. This sequence encodes CASSSPRHGNQPQHF. The full variable domain, rest sourced from reference TRBV7-8 and TRBJ1-5, is GAGVSQSPRYKVAKRGQDVALRCDPISGHVSLFWYQQALGQGPEFLTYFQNEAQLDKSGLPSDRFFAERPEGSVSTLKIQRTQQEDSAVYLCASSSPRHGNQPQHFGDGTRLSIL.